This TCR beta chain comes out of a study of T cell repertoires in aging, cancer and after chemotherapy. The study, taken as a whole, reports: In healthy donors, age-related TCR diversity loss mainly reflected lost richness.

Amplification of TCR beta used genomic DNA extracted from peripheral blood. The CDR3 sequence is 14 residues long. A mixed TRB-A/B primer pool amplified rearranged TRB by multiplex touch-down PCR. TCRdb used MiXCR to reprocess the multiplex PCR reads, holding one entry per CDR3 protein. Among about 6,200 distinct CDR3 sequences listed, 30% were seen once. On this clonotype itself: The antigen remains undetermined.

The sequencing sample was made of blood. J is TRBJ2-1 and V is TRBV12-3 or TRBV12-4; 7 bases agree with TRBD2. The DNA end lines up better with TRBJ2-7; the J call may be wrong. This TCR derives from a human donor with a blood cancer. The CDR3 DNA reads TGTGCCAGCACTCCCGGTGGCGGGAGATCCGAGCAGTACTTC. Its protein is CASTPGGGRSEQYF.